Listed below are T cell receptor beta chains from one sample, sequenced in a study of T-cell reconstitution after alpha-beta-depleted transplantation in children. TCRdb independently ran MiXCR on the PCR reads; one entry per CDR3 protein. The table has 450,000 to 500,000 distinct CDR3 sequences, roughly an eighth seen once; the top ten hold approximately 5.4%. Sequenced material: PBMCs from the stem cell graft donor, taken from the stem cell graft. These receptors were taken from a human donor who donated a stem cell graft to a child with combined immunodeficiency. Each CDR3 is given without its conserved first and last residue. The order of the fields is V gene, J gene, CDR3 protein.

TRBV20-1	TRBJ2-1	SARDRVAYNEQF
TRBV18	TRBJ2-5	ASSPPLAGGQETQY
TRBV12-3/TRBV12-4	TRBJ2-3	ASSRAGGSTDTQY
TRBV5-1	TRBJ2-3	ASSLDDRFSTDTQY
TRBV9	TRBJ2-3	ASSVYGVVADTQY
TRBV5-1	TRBJ2-3	ASSLAEGRGTDTQY
TRBV7-6	TRBJ2-1	ASSRLAGEYNEQF
TRBV30	TRBJ1-1	AWSEQLNTEAF
TRBV24-1	TRBJ2-1	ATSDSFGRQF
TRBV7-9	TRBJ1-6	ASSNSKTGERSPLH
TRBV10-3	TRBJ2-5	AISRVPSQETQY
TRBV28	TRBJ1-3	ASSPGTGPGNTIY
TRBV6-2/TRBV6-3	TRBJ2-7	ASSGSGGYEQY
TRBV14	TRBJ2-1	ASSRGLSGINEQF
TRBV20-1	TRBJ1-2	SADGRGFGYT
TRBV5-1	TRBJ2-7	ASSQTRDTYYEQY
TRBV6-5	TRBJ2-3	ATLGRDGTDTQY
TRBV18	TRBJ2-7	ASSLETTTYEQY
TRBV7-9	TRBJ2-4	ASSFSGGEDIQY
TRBV20-1	TRBJ2-2	SATRAGGSITGELF
TRBV20-1	TRBJ1-5	SAIPGGNQPQH
TRBV12-5	TRBJ2-1	ASGLDLGDPTANEQF
TRBV20-1	TRBJ1-5	SAPGTIYSNQPQH
TRBV30	TRBJ2-5	AWSAQETQY
TRBV6-2/TRBV6-3	TRBJ2-5	ASSGDWSETQY
TRBV12-5	TRBJ1-1	ASGLVQGLGEAF
TRBV12-3/TRBV12-4	TRBJ2-2	ASKEERGYTGELF
TRBV28	TRBJ1-2	ASSFTGQSNYGYT
TRBV5-6	TRBJ1-4	ASSPGGTGEKLF
TRBV10-3	TRBJ2-6	AISDREVAGANVLT
TRBV5-1	TRBJ2-5	ASSLGGARGETQY
TRBV15	TRBJ2-3	ATSLDRSTDTQY
TRBV7-2	TRBJ2-1	ASSSTSGIPGEQF
TRBV20-1	TRBJ2-3	SAPPSAGGPPDTQY
TRBV6-5	TRBJ1-1	ASSYILGNTEAF
TRBV6-2/TRBV6-3	TRBJ1-2	ASSYAVHGYT
TRBV12-3/TRBV12-4	TRBJ2-1	ASSFSGGAVWYEQF
TRBV18	TRBJ2-3	ASSPLLGVASDTQY
TRBV4-2	TRBJ2-7	ASSARQGTGSYEQY
TRBV9	TRBJ2-3	ASSEIGSGGGDTQY
TRBV29-1	TRBJ2-1	SVVRTVNNEQF
TRBV12-3/TRBV12-4	TRBJ2-5	ASSLLTGKTQY
TRBV6-1	TRBJ2-1	ASSKTSGTYNEQF
TRBV29-1	TRBJ2-7	STFGTYTDEQY
TRBV15	TRBJ2-7	ATSGGVSGYEQY
TRBV4-2	TRBJ1-4	ASSPRDRGRPTNEKLF